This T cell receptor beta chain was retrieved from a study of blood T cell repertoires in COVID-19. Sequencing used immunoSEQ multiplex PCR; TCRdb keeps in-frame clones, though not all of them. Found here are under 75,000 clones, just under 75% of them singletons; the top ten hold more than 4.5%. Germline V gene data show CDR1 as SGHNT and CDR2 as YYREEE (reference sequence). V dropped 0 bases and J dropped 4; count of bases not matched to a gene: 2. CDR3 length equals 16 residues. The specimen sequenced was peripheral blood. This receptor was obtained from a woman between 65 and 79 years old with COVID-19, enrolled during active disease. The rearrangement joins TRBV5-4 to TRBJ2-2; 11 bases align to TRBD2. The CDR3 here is CASSLGGLAATGELFF. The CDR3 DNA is TGTGCCAGCAGCTTGGGGGGACTAGCGGCCACCGGGGAGCTGTTTTTT.